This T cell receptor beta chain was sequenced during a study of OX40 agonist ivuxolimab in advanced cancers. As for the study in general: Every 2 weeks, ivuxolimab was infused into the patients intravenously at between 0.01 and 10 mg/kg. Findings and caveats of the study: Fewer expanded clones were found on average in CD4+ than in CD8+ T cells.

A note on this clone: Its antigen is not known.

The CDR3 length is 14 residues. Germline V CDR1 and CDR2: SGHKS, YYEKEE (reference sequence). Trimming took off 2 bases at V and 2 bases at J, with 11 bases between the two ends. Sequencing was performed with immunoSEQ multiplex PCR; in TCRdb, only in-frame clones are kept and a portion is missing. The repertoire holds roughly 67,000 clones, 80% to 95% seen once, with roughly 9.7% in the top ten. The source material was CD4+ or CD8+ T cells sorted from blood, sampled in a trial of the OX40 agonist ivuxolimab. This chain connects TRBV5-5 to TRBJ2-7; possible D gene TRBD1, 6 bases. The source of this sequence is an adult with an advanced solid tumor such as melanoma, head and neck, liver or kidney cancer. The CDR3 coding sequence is TGTGCCAGCAGCTTCGCCAGGGGAACCTACGAGCAGTACTTC. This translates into CASSFARGTYEQYF.